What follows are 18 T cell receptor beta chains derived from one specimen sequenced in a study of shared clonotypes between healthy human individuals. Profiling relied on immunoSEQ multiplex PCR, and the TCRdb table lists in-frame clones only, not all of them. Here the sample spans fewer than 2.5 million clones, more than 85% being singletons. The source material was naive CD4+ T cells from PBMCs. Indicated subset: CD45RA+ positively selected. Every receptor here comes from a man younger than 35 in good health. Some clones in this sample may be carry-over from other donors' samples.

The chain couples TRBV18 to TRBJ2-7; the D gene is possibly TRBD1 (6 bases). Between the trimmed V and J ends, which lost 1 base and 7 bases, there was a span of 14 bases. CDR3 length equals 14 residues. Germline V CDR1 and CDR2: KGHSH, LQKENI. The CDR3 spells CASSPLNRATEQYF. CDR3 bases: TGTGCCAGCTCACCACTGAACAGGGCCACGGAGCAGTACTTC.

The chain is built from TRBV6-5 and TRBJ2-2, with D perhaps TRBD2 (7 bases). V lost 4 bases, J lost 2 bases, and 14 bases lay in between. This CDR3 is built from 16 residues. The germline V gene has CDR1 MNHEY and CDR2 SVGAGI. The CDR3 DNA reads TGTGCCAGCAGTTCACGAGGGGGGGCTAACACCGGGGAGCTGTTTTTT. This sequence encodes CASSSRGGANTGELFF.

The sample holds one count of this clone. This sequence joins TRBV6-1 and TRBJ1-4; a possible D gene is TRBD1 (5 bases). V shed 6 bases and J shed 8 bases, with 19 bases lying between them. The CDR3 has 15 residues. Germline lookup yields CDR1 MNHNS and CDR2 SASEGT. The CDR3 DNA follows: TGTGCCAGCAGCATCACGGGGGGGGTAGGAGAAAAACTGTTTTTT. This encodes CASSITGGVGEKLFF.

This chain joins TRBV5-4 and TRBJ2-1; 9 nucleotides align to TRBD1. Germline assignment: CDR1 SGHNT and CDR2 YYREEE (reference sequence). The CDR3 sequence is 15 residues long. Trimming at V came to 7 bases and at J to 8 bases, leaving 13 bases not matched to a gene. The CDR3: CASSTGGATGDEQFF. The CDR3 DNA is TGTGCCAGCTCTACAGGGGGCGCCACGGGAGATGAGCAGTTCTTC.

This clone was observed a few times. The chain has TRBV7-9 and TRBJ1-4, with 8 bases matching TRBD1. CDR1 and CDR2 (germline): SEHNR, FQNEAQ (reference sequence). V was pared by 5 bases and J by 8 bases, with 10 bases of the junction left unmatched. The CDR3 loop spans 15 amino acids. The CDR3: CASSPTGEEAEKLFF. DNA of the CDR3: TGTGCCAGCAGCCCGACAGGGGAAGAGGCGGAAAAACTGTTTTTT.

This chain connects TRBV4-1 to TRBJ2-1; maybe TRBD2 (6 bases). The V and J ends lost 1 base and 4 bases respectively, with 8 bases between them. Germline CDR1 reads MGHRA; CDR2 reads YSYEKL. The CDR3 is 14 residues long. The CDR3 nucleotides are TGCGCCAGCAGCCAAGGCGGGGAGTACAATGAGCAGTTCTTC. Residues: CASSQGGEYNEQFF.

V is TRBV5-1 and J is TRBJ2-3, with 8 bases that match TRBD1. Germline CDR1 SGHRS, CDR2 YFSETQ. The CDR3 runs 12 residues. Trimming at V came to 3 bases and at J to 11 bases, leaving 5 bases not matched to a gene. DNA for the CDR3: TGCGCCAGCAGCTCTACCGGGACAGGGCAGTATTTT. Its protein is CASSSTGTGQYF.

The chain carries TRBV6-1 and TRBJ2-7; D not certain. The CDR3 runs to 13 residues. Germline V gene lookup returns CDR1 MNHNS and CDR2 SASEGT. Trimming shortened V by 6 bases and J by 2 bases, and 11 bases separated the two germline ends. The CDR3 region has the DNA TGTGCCAGCAGCTCGGACGTAGCCTACGAGCAGTACTTC. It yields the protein CASSSDVAYEQYF.

CDR3 region: CAHRNRVANEQFF. The CDR3 bases are TGTGCCCATAGGAACAGGGTGGCCAATGAGCAGTTCTTC. The rearrangement links TRBV28 to TRBJ2-1, with D possibly being TRBD1 (6 bases). From germline, CDR1 is MDHEN and CDR2 SYDVKM. This CDR3 has 13 amino acids. The V and J ends lost 11 bases and 6 bases respectively, with 17 bases between them.

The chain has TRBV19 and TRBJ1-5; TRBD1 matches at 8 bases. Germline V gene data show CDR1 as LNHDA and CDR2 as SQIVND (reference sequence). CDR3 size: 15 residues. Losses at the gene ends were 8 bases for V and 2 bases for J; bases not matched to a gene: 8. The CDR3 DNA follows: TGTGCCAGTCGTGTAGCGGACAGGGGCAATCAGCCCCAGCATTTT. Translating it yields CASRVADRGNQPQHF.

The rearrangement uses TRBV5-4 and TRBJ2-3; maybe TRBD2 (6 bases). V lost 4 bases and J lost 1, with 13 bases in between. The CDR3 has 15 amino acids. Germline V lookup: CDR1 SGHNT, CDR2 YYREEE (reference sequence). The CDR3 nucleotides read TGTGCCAGCAGCCCCTCCGGGAGAGGCACAGATACGCAGTATTTT. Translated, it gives CASSPSGRGTDTQYF.

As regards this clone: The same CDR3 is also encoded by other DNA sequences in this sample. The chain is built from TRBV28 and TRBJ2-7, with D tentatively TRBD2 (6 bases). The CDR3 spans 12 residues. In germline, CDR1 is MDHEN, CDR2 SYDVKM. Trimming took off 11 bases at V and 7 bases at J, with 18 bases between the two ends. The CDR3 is CAGGTATREQYF. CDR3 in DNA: TGTGCCGGCGGGACGGCGACGCGGGAGCAGTACTTC.

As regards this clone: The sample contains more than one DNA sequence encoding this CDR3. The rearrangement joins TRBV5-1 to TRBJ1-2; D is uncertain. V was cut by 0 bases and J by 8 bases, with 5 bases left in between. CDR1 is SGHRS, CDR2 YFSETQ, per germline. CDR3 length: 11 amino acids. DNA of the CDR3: TGCGCCAGCAGCTTGGATGCGGGCTACACCTTC. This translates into CASSLDAGYTF.

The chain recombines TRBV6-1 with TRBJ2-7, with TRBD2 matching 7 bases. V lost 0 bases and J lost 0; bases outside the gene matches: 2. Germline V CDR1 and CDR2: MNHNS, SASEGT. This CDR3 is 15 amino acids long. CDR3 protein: CASSEAGGYSYEQYF. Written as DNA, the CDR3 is TGTGCCAGCAGTGAAGCGGGGGGGTACTCCTACGAGCAGTACTTC.

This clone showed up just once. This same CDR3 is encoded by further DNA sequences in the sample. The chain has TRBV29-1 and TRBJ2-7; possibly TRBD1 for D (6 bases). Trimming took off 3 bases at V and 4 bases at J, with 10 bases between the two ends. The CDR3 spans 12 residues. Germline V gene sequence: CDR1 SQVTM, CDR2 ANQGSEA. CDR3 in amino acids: CSVEQGPYEQYF. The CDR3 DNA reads TGCAGCGTTGAGCAGGGGCCATACGAGCAGTACTTC.

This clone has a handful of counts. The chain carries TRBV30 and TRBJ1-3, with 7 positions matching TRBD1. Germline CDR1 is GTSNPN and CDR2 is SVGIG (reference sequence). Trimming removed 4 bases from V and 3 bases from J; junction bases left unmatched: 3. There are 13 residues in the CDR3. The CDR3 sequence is CAWNRGSGNTIYF. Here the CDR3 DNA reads TGTGCCTGGAACAGGGGCAGTGGAAACACCATATATTTT.

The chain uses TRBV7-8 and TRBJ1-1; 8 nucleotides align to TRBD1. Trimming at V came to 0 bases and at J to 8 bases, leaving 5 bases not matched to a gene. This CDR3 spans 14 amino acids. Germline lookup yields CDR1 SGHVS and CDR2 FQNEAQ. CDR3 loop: CASSLAHRTGEAFF. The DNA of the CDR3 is TGTGCCAGCAGCTTAGCGCACCGGACAGGGGAAGCTTTCTTT. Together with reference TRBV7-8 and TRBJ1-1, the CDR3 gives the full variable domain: GAGVSQSPRYKVAKRGQDVALRCDPISGHVSLFWYQQALGQGPEFLTYFQNEAQLDKSGLPSDRFFAERPEGSVSTLKIQRTQQEDSAVYLCASSLAHRTGEAFFGQGTRLTVV.

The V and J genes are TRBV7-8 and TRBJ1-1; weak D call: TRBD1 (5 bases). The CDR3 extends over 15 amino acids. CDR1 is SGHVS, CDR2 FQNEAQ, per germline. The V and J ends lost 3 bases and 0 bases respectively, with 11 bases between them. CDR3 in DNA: TGTGCCAGCAGCTTCGGAGGGACCTTGAACACTGAAGCTTTCTTT. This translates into CASSFGGTLNTEAFF.